Below, one T cell receptor (beta chain) is given with its context. What it recognizes is unknown. The repertoire was sequenced with immunoSEQ multiplex PCR; TCRdb's copy has only in-frame clones and lacks some. This sample carries nearly 80,000 clones, approximately 93% of them seen once, and the ten largest clones take 3.6%. CDR1 LNHDA and CDR2 SQIVND come from the germline V gene (reference sequence). This CDR3 comprises 16 residues. The V end lost 1 base, the J end lost 5 bases, and 12 bases lay between the germline ends. This record belongs to a study of cytomegalovirus exposure and HLA in healthy donors. Study observations and caveats: The study recorded 150 to 200 TCR beta chains that were cytomegalovirus-associated. The finding came from a later analysis; first-cohort TCR clusters tended to co-occur in the approximately 120 validation repertoires. High specificity and sensitivity for cytomegalovirus status were reported for the classifier. Most observed TCR sequences were rare, whereas some public TCRs were detected in many donors.

Sequenced: PBMCs. The TCR sequence derives from a woman younger than 45 in good health and CMV-seronegative. The chain uses TRBV19 and TRBJ1-6, with D uncertain. CDR3 DNA: TGTGCCAGTAGTATAGCAACAGCCCATCATAATTCACCCCTCCACTTT. It specifies CASSIATAHHNSPLHF.